This T cell receptor beta chain was profiled in a study of patients and donors after allogeneic stem cell transplantation. Trimming shortened V by 3 bases and J by 8 bases, and 8 bases separated the two germline ends. The CDR3 is made up of 13 amino acids. Germline lookup yields CDR1 KGHSH and CDR2 LQKENI. TCRdb re-derived calls from the RT-PCR reads in MiXCR, one entry per CDR3 protein. This sample yields more than 150,000 distinct CDR3 sequences, of which around two fifths are seen a single time; 33% belongs to the top ten. This clonotype was obtained from a human donor who was either an allogeneic HSCT recipient or a stem cell or donor lymphocyte infusion donor (not recorded which). It is not recorded whose cells these are; they may come from a transplant donor. The sequencing input was blood, either unsorted or a sorted T cell fraction (not recorded which). The V call is TRBV18, the J call TRBJ1-6, with a weak D call TRBD1 (5 bases). As DNA, the CDR3 is TGTGCCAGCTCACCTAGGGACGATTCACCCCTCCACTTT. This translates into CASSPRDDSPLHF. Using reference TRBV18 and TRBJ1-6 for the parts outside the CDR3, the full variable domain is NAGVMQNPRHLVRRRGQEARLRCSPMKGHSHVYWYRQLPEEGLKFMVYLQKENIIDESGMPKERFSAEFPKEGPSILRIQQVVRGDSAAYFCASSPRDDSPLHFGNGTRLTVT.